These 21 T cell receptor beta chains share one sample of origin, sequenced in a study of blood T cell repertoires in COVID-19. Some clones are missing from TCRdb's copy, which holds only in-frame ones; the method was immunoSEQ multiplex PCR. The sample contains around 370,000 clones, approximately 90% of which appear only once. The sequenced material came from PBMCs or T cells enriched from blood (not recorded which). These receptor sequences come from a woman aged 18-29 years who had recovered from COVID-19.

V gene TRBV13 combines with J gene TRBJ1-3; D remains unclear. CDR3 length equals 14 residues. Deletions cut 1 base from V and 5 bases from J, with 9 bases between. Germline-derived CDR1 and CDR2 are PRHDT and FYEKMQ (reference sequence). CDR3: CASSLADGRNTIYF. In nucleotides, the CDR3 is TGTGCCAGCAGCTTAGCAGACGGGAGAAACACCATATATTTT.

V and J are TRBV11-3 and TRBJ2-5; TRBD1 might be the D (5 bases). Germline values: CDR1 SGHNT, CDR2 YENEEA. V lost 1 base and J 5 bases, leaving 11 bases between the germline ends. The CDR3 totals 14 residues. The CDR3 DNA reads as TGTGCCAGCAGCTTAGGCCCGAAGGGGGAGACCCAGTACTTC. This encodes CASSLGPKGETQYF. The whole variable domain, remainder taken from reference TRBV11-3 and TRBJ2-5, is EAGVVQSPRYKIIEKKQPVAFWCNPISGHNTLYWYLQNLGQGPELLIRYENEEAVDDSQLPKDRFSAERLKGVDSTLKIQPAELGDSAVYLCASSLGPKGETQYFGPGTRLLVL.

The chain uses TRBV29-1 and TRBJ1-1; D may be TRBD1 (6 bases). V was trimmed by 7 bases and J by 0 bases, leaving 21 bases between them. Germline V lookup: CDR1 SQVTM, CDR2 ANQGSEA. This CDR3 contains 16 residues. CDR3 nucleotide sequence: TGCAGCGCCATCGAATGGGGGGGGGCAGTGAACACTGAAGCTTTCTTT. It codes for CSAIEWGGAVNTEAFF.

J is TRBJ1-2 and V is TRBV6-5; no firm D call. CDR3 length equals 13 residues. CDR1 and CDR2 from the germline V gene are MNHEY and SVGAGI. The V and J ends lost 6 bases and 3 bases respectively, with 11 bases between them. CDR3 nucleotide sequence: TGTGCCAGCAGCCTCCGAGTGGACTATGGCTACACCTTC. It is translated as CASSLRVDYGYTF.

The V gene is TRBV15, the J gene TRBJ2-5; 8 bases map to TRBD1. Trimming cost V 9 bases and J 0 bases; bases outside gene matches: 12. Germline V gene data show CDR1 as LNHNV and CDR2 as YYDKDF (reference sequence). The CDR3 sequence is 16 residues long. The CDR3 protein is CATTYKGQAYQETQYF. The DNA of the CDR3 is TGTGCCACGACTTATAAGGGACAGGCTTACCAAGAGACCCAGTACTTC.

This clone was recorded once. The V call is TRBV2, the J call TRBJ2-3, with TRBD1 matching over 8 bases. Germline-derived CDR1 and CDR2 are SNHLY and FYNNEI. V lost 7 bases, J lost 3 bases, and 12 bases stayed unmatched. This CDR3 has 16 residues. The CDR3 nucleotides read TGTGCCAGCAAGCGTCAGACAGGGGTCAGAACAGATACGCAGTATTTT. Translated: CASKRQTGVRTDTQYF.

This sequence joins TRBV11-3 and TRBJ2-2, with D tentatively TRBD1 (6 bases). CDR1 is SGHNT and CDR2 is YENEEA in the germline V gene. The CDR3 spans 15 residues. Deletions cut 5 bases from V and 1 base from J, with 11 bases between. The CDR3: CASSHREGNTGELFF. CDR3 DNA: TGTGCCAGCAGCCACAGGGAAGGGAACACCGGGGAGCTGTTTTTT.

The chain links TRBV6-5 to TRBJ2-1; D possibly corresponds to TRBD2 (5 bases). The CDR3 totals 13 residues. Germline CDR1 MNHEY, CDR2 SVGAGI. Trimming left V 8 bases short and J 9 bases short, with 17 bases between. CDR3 nucleotides: TGTGCCAGCCGGACCGGTCAGGCGGGTGAGCAGTTCTTC. It yields the protein CASRTGQAGEQFF.

The rearrangement uses TRBV30 and TRBJ2-3; 13 nucleotides align to TRBD2. After removal of 2 bases from V and 1 base from J, the junction contained 3 bases not matched to a gene. The CDR3 covers 16 residues. CDR1 GTSNPN and CDR2 SVGIG come from the germline V gene (reference sequence). This CDR3 reads CAWSRLAGGRTDTQYF. CDR3 nucleotide sequence: TGTGCCTGGAGTCGACTAGCGGGGGGACGCACAGATACGCAGTATTTT.

The rearrangement links TRBV9 to TRBJ1-1, with D unclear. Germline V gene sequence: CDR1 SGDLS, CDR2 YYNGEE. The CDR3 runs to 15 residues. The germline V and J ends were trimmed by 0 bases and 4 bases, with 13 bases remaining between them. As DNA, the CDR3 is TGTGCCAGCAGCGTAGTCGGGGATTCAGCCACTGAAGCTTTCTTT. This gives the protein CASSVVGDSATEAFF.

V gene TRBV3-1 (or the pseudogene TRBV3-2) combines with J gene TRBJ1-2; the D is unclear. V lost 1 base to trimming and J lost 7 bases, with 10 bases between them. Germline V gene data show CDR1 as LGHDT and CDR2 as YNNKEL (reference sequence). The CDR3 extends over 13 amino acids. CDR3 region: CASSQALEGGYTF. In nucleotides, the CDR3 is TGTGCCAGCAGCCAAGCTCTAGAGGGTGGCTACACCTTC.

The chain has TRBV5-1 and TRBJ1-5; D gene uncertain. The germline V and J ends were trimmed by 1 base and 2 bases, with 7 bases remaining between them. Germline assignment: CDR1 SGHRS and CDR2 YFSETQ. The CDR3 is 14 residues long. The CDR3 coding sequence is TGCGCCAGCAGCTTGCGGGTGGGCAATCAGCCCCAGCATTTT. Protein: CASSLRVGNQPQHF.

This sequence joins TRBV7-9 and TRBJ1-2; D unclear. The V gene lost 0 bases and the J gene lost 7 bases, with 15 bases spanning the gap. This CDR3 has 15 residues. The germline CDR1 and CDR2 sequences are SEHNR and FQNEAQ (reference sequence). The chain's CDR3 is CASSLAVRRGGGYTF. The CDR3 region has the DNA TGTGCCAGCAGCTTAGCGGTCAGGCGAGGAGGTGGCTACACCTTC. Full variable domain (outside the CDR3, taken from reference TRBV7-9 and TRBJ1-2): DTGVSQNPRHKITKRGQNVTFRCDPISEHNRLYWYRQTLGQGPEFLTYFQNEAQLEKSRLLSDRFSAERPKGSFSTLEIQRTEQGDSAMYLCASSLAVRRGGGYTFGSGTRLTVV.

This chain connects TRBV6-5 to TRBJ1-2; 7 bases match TRBD1. V trimming: 5 bases; J trimming: 3 bases; junction bases outside the gene matches: 6. The CDR3 extends over 14 amino acids. CDR1 is MNHEY and CDR2 is SVGAGI in the germline V gene. The CDR3 coding sequence is TGTGCCAGCAGTAACCGGGACAGATACTATGGCTACACCTTC. This sequence encodes CASSNRDRYYGYTF.

This clone has a count of ten or more. The chain is built from TRBV5-5 and TRBJ2-3; a possible D gene is TRBD2 (7 bases). The CDR3 has 14 amino acids. Germline lookup yields CDR1 SGHKS and CDR2 YYEKEE (reference sequence). V lost 0 bases and J 4 bases, leaving 9 bases between the germline ends. CDR3 nucleotides: TGTGCCAGCAGCTTGGGCGGGGGCCCAGATACGCAGTATTTT. This sequence encodes CASSLGGGPDTQYF.

The chain links TRBV19 to TRBJ1-2, with D perhaps matching TRBD1 (5 bases). The CDR3 is 14 residues long. Per germline, CDR1 LNHDA and CDR2 SQIVND (reference sequence). Trimming took off 3 bases at V and 2 bases at J, with 10 bases between the two ends. CDR3 in amino acids: CASSIGGSNYGYTF. CDR3 DNA sequence: TGTGCCAGTAGTATCGGGGGATCCAACTATGGCTACACCTTC. Looking up the rest from reference TRBV19 and TRBJ1-2 gives the full variable domain: DGGITQSPKYLFRKEGQNVTLSCEQNLNHDAMYWYRQDPGQGLRLIYYSQIVNDFQKGDIAEGYSVSREKKESFPLTVTSAQKNPTAFYLCASSIGGSNYGYTFGSGTRLTVV.

The chain is built from TRBV5-4 and TRBJ2-5; the D gene is possibly TRBD1 (6 bases). V was clipped by 1 base and J by 2 bases, with 12 bases between them. Germline V CDR1 and CDR2: SGHNT, YYREEE (reference sequence). The CDR3 sequence is 15 residues long. CDR3 in DNA: TGTGCCAGCAGCTTGCCTAGGGGGACGCAAGAGACCCAGTACTTC. It translates to CASSLPRGTQETQYF. Filled out from reference TRBV5-4 and TRBJ2-5, the complete variable domain reads ETGVTQSPTHLIKTRGQQVTLRCSSQSGHNTVSWYQQALGQGPQFIFQYYREEENGRGNFPPRFSGLQFPNYSSELNVNALELDDSALYLCASSLPRGTQETQYFGPGTRLLVL.

The rearrangement joins TRBV5-4 to TRBJ2-5; D gene uncertain. This CDR3 region has 13 residues. Trimming cost V 0 bases and J 4 bases, with 7 bases left between them. Germline CDR1 SGHNT, CDR2 YYREEE (reference sequence). CDR3 sequence reads: CASSLEAGETQYF. The DNA for the CDR3 is TGTGCCAGCAGCTTGGAGGCAGGAGAGACCCAGTACTTC.

This chain links TRBV5-1 with TRBJ2-5, with 9 bases that match TRBD1. Germline V gives CDR1 SGHRS, CDR2 YFSETQ. Trimming at V came to 0 bases and at J to 4 bases, leaving 7 bases not matched to a gene. The CDR3 totals 16 residues. CDR3 DNA sequence: TGCGCCAGCAGCTTGGGCCCGGGACAGGGAGGAGAGACCCAGTACTTC. It encodes CASSLGPGQGGETQYF.

This clone is a singleton in its sample. V gene TRBV9 combines with J gene TRBJ1-6; weak D call: TRBD1 (5 bases). CDR1 and CDR2 from the germline V gene are SGDLS and YYNGEE. V lost 5 bases and J 8 bases, leaving 17 bases between the germline ends. This CDR3 spans 15 amino acids. CDR3 sequence (DNA): TGTGCCAGCAGTCATGATACAGGTTTATATTCACCCCTCCACTTT. Amino acid sequence: CASSHDTGLYSPLHF.

As regards this clone: This same CDR3 is encoded by further DNA sequences in the sample. The chain combines TRBV27 with TRBJ1-2; D might be TRBD1 (6 bases). Germline V gene sequence: CDR1 MNHEY, CDR2 SMNVEV (reference sequence). V lost 3 bases and J lost 3, with 8 bases in between. The CDR3 runs 13 residues. The DNA for the CDR3 is TGTGCCAGCAGTTTTGGGGGCGACTATGGCTACACCTTC. Translation gives CASSFGGDYGYTF.